The source of this T cell receptor (beta chain) is a study of T cell changes during pregnancy in multiple sclerosis. Measured with immunoSEQ multiplex PCR; TCRdb has only the in-frame clones, and not every one. The sample consists of about 74,000 clones, 88% of them appearing once. The V end lost 7 bases, the J end lost 0 bases, and 22 bases lay between the germline ends. The CDR3 contains 17 residues. Germline-derived CDR1 and CDR2 are SNHLY and FYNNEI. The sequencing here drew on peripheral blood, taken before pregnancy. The chain couples TRBV2 to TRBJ2-7; D is perhaps TRBD2 (5 bases). This sequence was found in a female donor with multiple sclerosis, enrolled in a pregnancy study. The CDR3 bases are TGTGCCAGCACCACACTTCCCGGGCGGGCAATCTCCTACGAGCAGTACTTC. It translates to CASTTLPGRAISYEQYF.